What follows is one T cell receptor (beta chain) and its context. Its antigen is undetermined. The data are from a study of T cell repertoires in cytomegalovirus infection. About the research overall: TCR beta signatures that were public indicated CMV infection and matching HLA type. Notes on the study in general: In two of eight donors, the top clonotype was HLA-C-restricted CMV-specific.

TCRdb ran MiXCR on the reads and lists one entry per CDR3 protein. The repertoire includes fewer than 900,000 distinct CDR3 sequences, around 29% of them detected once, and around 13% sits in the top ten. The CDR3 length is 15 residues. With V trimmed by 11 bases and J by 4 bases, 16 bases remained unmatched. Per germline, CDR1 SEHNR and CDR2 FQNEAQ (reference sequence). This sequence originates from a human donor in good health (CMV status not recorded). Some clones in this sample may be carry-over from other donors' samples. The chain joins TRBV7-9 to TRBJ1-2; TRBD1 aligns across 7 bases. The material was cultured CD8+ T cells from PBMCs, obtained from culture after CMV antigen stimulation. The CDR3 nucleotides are TGTGCCTGGGGGAGTGACAGGGAAATTATCTATGGCTACACCTTC. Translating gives CAWGSDREIIYGYTF.